Below, 18 T cell receptor beta chains from the same sample are listed, as sequenced in a study of post-analysis software for immune sequencing data. Study results and caveats: Controls showed lower frequencies than patients for roughly 5 TRBV segments, and TRBV5-6, TRBV5-1 and TRBV20-1 were among these.

Prepared libraries of TCR beta cDNA carried unique molecular identifiers. TCRdb independently ran MiXCR on the PCR reads; one entry per CDR3 protein. The sample has fewer than 850,000 distinct CDR3 sequences; around 45% are singletons. Their cognate antigens are unknown. Sequencing used blood. These TCRs come from a girl aged 5-17 years with multiple sclerosis.

This chain uses TRBV20-1 with TRBJ2-5, with TRBD2 identical over 7 bases. This CDR3 is 15 amino acids long. After removal of 3 bases from V and 1 base from J, the junction contained 8 bases not matched to a gene. Germline CDR1 reads DFQATT; CDR2 reads SNEGSKA (reference sequence). The CDR3, as DNA: TGCAGTGCTAGCCTCTGGACTAGGACCCAAGAGACCCAGTACTTC. Protein: CSASLWTRTQETQYF.

In its sample, this clonotype was seen a few times. This chain links TRBV9 with TRBJ2-7, with 16 bases that match TRBD2. Germline CDR1 reads SGDLS; CDR2 reads YYNGEE. Trimming took 0 bases from V and 3 from J; bases not matched to a gene: 15. The CDR3 is 21 amino acids. The CDR3 sequence: CASSVATSLGTSGRGLYEQYF. The CDR3 DNA sequence: TGTGCCAGCAGCGTAGCTACGAGTCTAGGGACTAGCGGGAGGGGGCTCTACGAGCAGTACTTC.

The genes are TRBV28 and TRBJ2-4, with 10 bases lining up with TRBD1. The J call may not be correct, given that the DNA end is closer to TRBJ2-7. There are 15 residues in the CDR3. Germline values: CDR1 MDHEN, CDR2 SYDVKM. CDR3 in DNA: TGTGCCAGCAGTTTAGTCGCGGACAGGGGGGACGAGCAGTACTTC. It specifies CASSLVADRGDEQYF.

This chain joins TRBV7-2 and TRBJ2-7; TRBD1 agrees at 8 bases. Germline V CDR1 and CDR2: SGHTA, FQGNSA. This CDR3 is built from 16 residues. The ends lost 4 bases at V and 0 bases at J; junction bases unmatched: 8. The CDR3: CASSSKTGEASYEQYF. The CDR3 DNA reads TGTGCCAGCAGCTCCAAGACAGGGGAGGCCTCCTACGAGCAGTACTTC.

This chain uses TRBV29-1 with TRBJ2-7, with D tentatively TRBD1 (6 bases). This CDR3 contains 12 residues. The V gene lost 4 bases and the J gene lost 1 base, with 8 bases spanning the gap. The germline CDR1 and CDR2 sequences are SQVTM and ANQGSEA. The CDR3: CSVGDNSYEQYF. As DNA, the CDR3 is TGCAGCGTTGGGGACAATTCCTACGAGCAGTACTTC.

This clonotype was observed once. This rearrangement joins TRBV6-1 to TRBJ2-1; unclear D gene. Trimming took 9 bases from V and 0 from J, leaving 12 bases between them. This CDR3 spans 14 amino acids. Per germline, CDR1 MNHNS and CDR2 SASEGT. CDR3 coding DNA: TGTGCCAGTCCGACCGCGAGCTCCTACAATGAGCAGTTCTTC. Its protein is CASPTASSYNEQFF.

The rearrangement joins TRBV12-3 or TRBV12-4 to TRBJ1-1; D is possibly TRBD1 (6 bases). This CDR3 has 12 amino acids. Deletions cut 7 bases from V and 6 bases from J, with 12 bases between. The CDR3 nucleotides are TGTGCCAGCACCTGGGGGGGGCCTGAAGCTTTCTTT. As protein: CASTWGGPEAFF.

The chain has TRBV10-1 and TRBJ2-2; no reliable D call. V lost 6 bases and J lost 1, with 12 bases in between. This CDR3 is 15 amino acids long. Per the germline V gene, CDR1 is WNHNN and CDR2 is SYGVQD (reference sequence). CDR3 sequence (DNA): TGCGCCAGCAGCCGACATTCGGGGAACACCGGGGAGCTGTTTTTT. Protein sequence: CASSRHSGNTGELFF.

This clonotype was observed a handful of times. The chain has TRBV7-2 and TRBJ1-2; no definite D call. The germline V gene has CDR1 SGHTA and CDR2 FQGNSA. CDR3 length: 12 residues. Trimming left V 4 bases short and J 5 bases short, with 8 bases between. CDR3 protein: CASSYVGYGYTF. The DNA of the CDR3 is TGTGCCAGCAGCTACGTCGGGTATGGCTACACCTTC. The whole variable domain, filled in from reference TRBV7-2 and TRBJ1-2, reads GAGVSQSPSNKVTEKGKDVELRCDPISGHTALYWYRQSLGQGLEFLIYFQGNSAPDKSGLPSDRFSAERTGGSVSTLTIQRTQQEDSAVYLCASSYVGYGYTFGSGTRLTVV.

V is TRBV6-6 and J is TRBJ2-3, with 9 bases lining up with TRBD2. The trim removed 7 bases at V and 2 bases at J, leaving 7 bases unmatched. Germline V lookup: CDR1 MNHNY, CDR2 SVGAGI (reference sequence). CDR3 length: 15 residues. The CDR3 coding sequence is TGTGCCAGCATCCGAAGCGGGAGGTTCACAGATACGCAGTATTTT. Translation gives CASIRSGRFTDTQYF.

The chain recombines TRBV5-1 with TRBJ2-4; D is ambiguous. The J call is doubtful: the DNA matches TRBJ2-7 better. This CDR3 has 13 residues. Germline V lookup: CDR1 SGHRS, CDR2 YFSETQ. The CDR3 loop reads CASSPMGNYEQYF. The CDR3 bases are TGCGCCAGCAGCCCGATGGGGAACTACGAGCAGTACTTC.

This clonotype has more than one count but fewer than ten. This chain links TRBV5-6 with TRBJ1-5; 10 bases are shared with TRBD1. There are 16 residues in the CDR3. In germline, CDR1 is SGHDT, CDR2 YYEEEE. V lost 4 bases and J lost 7; bases outside the gene matches: 11. The CDR3, as DNA: TGTGCCAGCAGCCTCCGGGACAGGGGAAGAGAACAGCCCCAGCATTTT. It translates to CASSLRDRGREQPQHF.

This clonotype appeared a few times. V usage is TRBV10-3 and J usage is TRBJ2-7, with 13 positions matching TRBD2. V lost 3 bases to trimming and J lost 6 bases; unmatched junction nucleotides: 5. Germline V CDR1 and CDR2: ENHRY, SYGVKD. This CDR3 is built from 15 residues. CDR3 amino acids: CAISEGLAGAIEQYF. The CDR3 nucleotides are TGTGCCATCAGTGAAGGACTAGCGGGAGCGATCGAGCAGTACTTC.

This clonotype has more than one count but fewer than ten. V and J are TRBV29-1 and TRBJ2-7; possibly TRBD1 for D (6 bases). The CDR3 loop spans 15 amino acids. The germline V and J ends were trimmed by 1 base and 2 bases, with 15 bases remaining between them. CDR1 SQVTM and CDR2 ANQGSEA come from the germline V gene. The CDR3 reads CSVEGGTLGPYEQYF. Written as DNA, the CDR3 is TGCAGCGTTGAAGGGGGGACACTTGGGCCCTACGAGCAGTACTTC.

This sequence joins TRBV11-2 and TRBJ2-1; no firm D call. CDR1 SGHAT and CDR2 FQNNGV come from the germline V gene. Trimming took 0 bases from V and 6 from J, leaving 15 bases between them. The CDR3 spans 16 residues. CDR3 sequence reads: CASSLDEWGGANEQFF. CDR3 nucleotide sequence: TGTGCCAGCAGCTTAGACGAATGGGGTGGCGCCAATGAGCAGTTCTTC.

This sequence joins TRBV20-1 and TRBJ2-7; 9 positions match TRBD1. Germline loops: CDR1 DFQATT, CDR2 SNEGSKA (reference sequence). J gave up 2 bases and V 7 bases, and 6 bases lay outside the gene matches. This CDR3 contains 13 residues. CDR3 bases: TGCAGTGGCGGGACAGGGAGCCCCTACGAGCAGTACTTC. Its translation: CSGGTGSPYEQYF.

This chain uses TRBV3-1 with TRBJ2-5; 7 nucleotides align to TRBD2. The J call is in doubt because the DNA end fits TRBJ2-7 better. Looked up from germline, CDR1 is LGHDT and CDR2 is YNNKEL (reference sequence). The CDR3 totals 15 residues. CDR3 sequence: CASSQSLAVTYEQYF. CDR3 DNA sequence: TGTGCCAGCAGCCAGAGTCTAGCGGTGACCTACGAGCAGTACTTC.

Concerning this clonotype: The junction does not match germline at one end; this may be a read error. This chain joins TRBV10-3 and TRBJ2-7, with 11 positions matching TRBD2. This CDR3 spans 16 amino acids. In germline, CDR1 is ENHRY, CDR2 SYGVKD. The CDR3 DNA is TGTGCCACCAGTGATAGCAGGACTAGCGGGTGGTACGAGCAGTACTTC. Its translation is CATSDSRTSGWYEQYF.